The TCR beta chain under discussion was sequenced for a study of blood T cell repertoires in COVID-19. Study-level background: Material from acute and convalescent COVID-19 was sourced from the United States, Italy and Spain. Sample material is recorded as cDNA or gDNA derived from T cells, B-cell-depleted T cells, or PBMCs.

Germline CDR1 is SGHRS and CDR2 is YFSETQ. With V trimmed by 2 bases and J by 8 bases, 11 bases remained unmatched. This CDR3 has 15 residues. Per the authors' pipeline: Cell counts per sample came from amplifying reference gene primers. This table comes from immunoSEQ multiplex PCR, and its TCRdb copy is limited to in-frame clones, with some not included. V and J calls and clone size are those listed in that table; D and trimming were worked out from the DNA. This table holds some 43,000 clones, about four fifths found once. The sample taken for sequencing was peripheral blood. The source is a man over 45 with active COVID-19. The J gene is TRBJ1-2, the V gene TRBV5-1; TRBD1 matches at 8 bases. As DNA, the CDR3 is TGCGCCAGCAGCTTAGGACAGGGACCATACGGCGGCTACACCTTC. Encoded protein: CASSLGQGPYGGYTF.